This passage covers 18 T cell receptor beta chains from one sample sequenced in a study of CD8+ T cells in alopecia areata. cDNA reverse transcribed from extracted RNA served as the sequencing template. Generated by immunoSEQ multiplex PCR, the TCRdb table keeps only in-frame clones and is missing some. Of about 210,000 clones listed, more than 45% were seen once; the top ten hold about 1.6%. The treatment is: oral pan-JAK inhibitor, 5-10 mg twice daily. Sequenced here: CD4+ T cells sorted from blood, sampled at week 4, from a patient treated with tofacitinib. The origin of the receptors is a human donor with alopecia areata.

This clone was seen a few times. J is TRBJ1-1 and V is TRBV5-6; 7 bases match TRBD1. The CDR3 has 15 amino acids. V lost 4 bases, J lost 4 bases, and 10 bases stayed unmatched. Per the germline V gene, CDR1 is SGHDT and CDR2 is YYEEEE. The chain's CDR3 is CASSQAGAGGTEAFF. The CDR3 DNA is TGTGCCAGCAGCCAGGCGGGGGCAGGGGGCACTGAAGCTTTCTTT.

The rearrangement joins TRBV7-6 to TRBJ1-1, with a weak D call TRBD1 (5 bases). The CDR3 runs 13 residues. Looked up from germline, CDR1 is SGHVS and CDR2 is FNYEAQ. Trimming left V 4 bases short and J 1 base short, with 7 bases between. For the CDR3, the DNA is TGTGCCAGCAGCTCCCAGGGGAACACTGAAGCTTTCTTT. This sequence encodes CASSSQGNTEAFF.

This chain uses TRBV29-1 with TRBJ2-5, with D uncertain. This CDR3 has 13 residues. V was trimmed by 4 bases and J by 1 base, leaving 10 bases between them. Germline V gene sequence: CDR1 SQVTM, CDR2 ANQGSEA. CDR3 region: CSVAVSSQETQYF. The DNA for the CDR3 is TGCAGCGTTGCTGTTAGCAGCCAAGAGACCCAGTACTTC.

The rearrangement links TRBV7-2 to TRBJ2-7; 7 nucleotides align to TRBD1. Germline loops: CDR1 SGHTA, CDR2 FQGNSA. The CDR3 consists of 14 residues. With V trimmed by 1 base and J by 6 bases, 6 bases remained unmatched. CDR3 bases: TGTGCCAGCAGCTTAGGGAAGGGGGACAGCGAGCAGTACTTC. Its protein is CASSLGKGDSEQYF.

This clone was picked up one time. The CDR3 DNA follows: TGTGCCAGCAGCCAAGGACAGGGGGGTGTGTACAATGAGCAGTTCTTC. Protein sequence: CASSQGQGGVYNEQFF. The V call is TRBV4-2, the J call TRBJ2-1; 9 positions match TRBD1. The V gene end was trimmed by 1 base and the J gene end by 4 bases; junction bases not matched to a gene: 5. Per germline, CDR1 LGHNA and CDR2 YNFKEQ. The CDR3 spans 16 residues.

The rearrangement uses TRBV30 and TRBJ1-2, with 7 bases matching TRBD1. This CDR3 has 16 amino acids. Per germline, CDR1 GTSNPN and CDR2 SVGIG (reference sequence). The junction had 11 bases not matched to a gene; V was cut back by 3 bases and J by 1 base. The CDR3 protein is CAWRPKTGTVNYGYTF. In nucleotides, the CDR3 is TGTGCCTGGAGACCTAAAACCGGGACAGTTAACTATGGCTACACCTTC.

This clone was observed a few times. The V call is TRBV27, the J call TRBJ1-2, with TRBD1 identical over 12 bases. CDR3 size: 15 residues. Germline CDR1 reads MNHEY; CDR2 reads SMNVEV (reference sequence). Trimming took 2 bases from V and 6 from J; bases not matched to a gene: 4. The CDR3 DNA follows: TGTGCCAGCAGTTTACTGGGACAGGGGGCTAATGGCTACACCTTC. It specifies CASSLLGQGANGYTF.

In this sample, this clone turned up a few times. The chain recombines TRBV29-1 with TRBJ2-3; a weak D match, TRBD2 (5 bases). Germline V gives CDR1 SQVTM, CDR2 ANQGSEA. V was shortened by 7 bases and J by 5 bases, with 13 bases between the two germline ends. The CDR3 contains 12 residues. This CDR3 is CSADYTLDTQYF. The CDR3 DNA sequence: TGCAGCGCCGACTACACCCTAGATACGCAGTATTTT.

This clone was counted between two and nine times. The CDR3 sequence is CASSQDSGTDTQYF. CDR3 nucleotides: TGTGCCAGCAGCCAAGACAGCGGCACAGATACGCAGTATTTT. V usage is TRBV7-9 and J usage is TRBJ2-3; perhaps TRBD1 as D (5 bases). CDR1 and CDR2 from the germline V gene are SEHNR and FQNEAQ (reference sequence). Trimming pared 5 bases from V and 1 base from J, leaving 10 bases between. This CDR3 contains 14 residues.

This clone was counted once. The rearrangement uses TRBV9 and TRBJ1-2, with 9 bases lining up with TRBD1. Germline V gives CDR1 SGDLS, CDR2 YYNGEE. V was pared by 0 bases and J by 7 bases, with 7 bases of the junction left unmatched. The CDR3 is 15 residues long. The CDR3 loop is CASSVVEQGASGYTF. The CDR3 region has the DNA TGTGCCAGCAGCGTAGTCGAACAGGGGGCCAGTGGCTACACCTTC.

The chain carries TRBV13 and TRBJ2-1; D uncertain. The CDR3 length is 12 residues. V was shortened by 8 bases and J by 4 bases, with 9 bases between the two germline ends. CDR1 PRHDT and CDR2 FYEKMQ come from the germline V gene (reference sequence). CDR3 amino acids: CASSLLYNEQFF. Here the CDR3 DNA reads TGTGCCAGCTCGTTACTGTACAATGAGCAGTTCTTC.

This clone was observed a few times. The V gene is TRBV15, the J gene TRBJ2-3, with a tentative D call TRBD1 (6 bases). V lost 1 base to trimming and J lost 5 bases, with 10 bases between them. Germline V gives CDR1 LNHNV, CDR2 YYDKDF (reference sequence). This CDR3 spans 14 amino acids. The CDR3 loop reads CATSRGTDRDTQYF. DNA of the CDR3: TGTGCCACCAGCAGAGGGACGGACAGAGATACGCAGTATTTT.

The sample holds many counts of this clone. The chain carries TRBV27 and TRBJ2-2, with D maybe TRBD2 (6 bases). Germline V gene data show CDR1 as MNHEY and CDR2 as SMNVEV (reference sequence). The CDR3 contains 17 residues. Trimming cost V 1 base and J 0 bases, with 12 bases left between them. CDR3 in amino acids: CASSLFGTGANTGELFF. The DNA for the CDR3 is TGTGCCAGCAGTTTATTCGGTACGGGAGCGAACACCGGGGAGCTGTTTTTT.

The chain is built from TRBV5-1 and TRBJ1-6; D not resolved. V was shortened by 0 bases and J by 5 bases, with 6 bases between the two germline ends. The CDR3 length is 14 residues. Germline V gene lookup returns CDR1 SGHRS and CDR2 YFSETQ. This CDR3 reads CASSLASDNSPLHF. DNA for the CDR3: TGCGCCAGCAGCTTGGCCAGTGATAATTCACCCCTCCACTTT. Drawing the rest from reference TRBV5-1 and TRBJ1-6, the complete variable domain is KAGVTQTPRYLIKTRGQQVTLSCSPISGHRSVSWYQQTPGQGLQFLFEYFSETQRNKGNFPGRFSGRQFSNSRSEMNVSTLELGDSALYLCASSLASDNSPLHFGNGTRLTVT.

This chain uses TRBV29-1 with TRBJ1-2; D call uncertain. Germline V gene data show CDR1 as SQVTM and CDR2 as ANQGSEA. This CDR3 contains 11 residues. V was pared by 7 bases and J by 2 bases, with 8 bases between. The CDR3 loop reads CSGRSNYGYTF. CDR3 bases: TGCAGCGGTAGATCAAACTATGGCTACACCTTC.

This chain uses TRBV10-3 with TRBJ1-2; a possible D gene is TRBD1 (6 bases). V was shortened by 4 bases and J by 2 bases, with 14 bases between the two germline ends. From germline, CDR1 is ENHRY and CDR2 SYGVKD. This CDR3 is built from 15 residues. The CDR3 protein is CAISGTERNNYGYTF. The DNA of the CDR3 is TGTGCCATCAGTGGGACAGAGCGAAACAACTATGGCTACACCTTC.

The CDR3 sequence: CASSAGQGDLGYTF. The CDR3 DNA follows: TGTGCCAGCAGCGCCGGACAGGGTGATCTTGGCTACACCTTC. V and J are TRBV5-4 and TRBJ1-2, with 8 bases aligning to TRBD1. Losses at the gene ends were 4 bases for V and 7 bases for J; bases not matched to a gene: 9. The CDR3 sequence is 14 residues long. Germline V gives CDR1 SGHNT, CDR2 YYREEE (reference sequence).

This clone occurred a few times. The chain joins TRBV7-6 to TRBJ1-6; the D is unclear. Trimming took 3 bases from V and 16 from J, leaving 13 bases between them. There are 12 residues in the CDR3. Germline assignment: CDR1 SGHVS and CDR2 FNYEAQ. CDR3 DNA: TGTGCCAGCAGCTTCTCGGACGGTCCACTCCACTTT. Amino acids: CASSFSDGPLHF.